This T cell receptor (beta chain) was sequenced during a study of long-term antiretroviral therapy in people with HIV. Only a few counts were recorded for this clone. Survey-level resolution applied to immunoSEQ assay v3.0. Using immunoSEQ multiplex PCR, the repertoire was profiled, and TCRdb retains in-frame clones only, with some absent. Here the sample spans 30,000 to 35,000 clones, around 74% being singletons. The TCR comes from a man over 45 with HIV. The material sequenced was unsorted PBMCs, taken 3 years after starting antiretroviral therapy.

CDR3 in amino acids: CASSSGGGWAEAFF. The DNA for the CDR3 is TGTGCCAGCAGCTCCGGCGGGGGGTGGGCTGAAGCTTTCTTT. V usage is TRBV7-9 and J usage is TRBJ1-1; D may be TRBD1 (5 bases). Looked up from germline, CDR1 is SEHNR and CDR2 is FQNEAQ (reference sequence). This CDR3 spans 14 amino acids. The V gene lost 4 bases and the J gene lost 6 bases, with 15 bases spanning the gap.